What follows are 20 T cell receptor beta chains derived from one specimen sequenced in a study of cytomegalovirus exposure and HLA in healthy donors. PCR used 60 Vbeta primers and 13 Jbeta primers. Assay: immunoSEQ multiplex PCR; the TCRdb copy retains only in-frame clones and omits some. The specimen's table records around 50,000 clones. The sample taken for sequencing was PBMCs. These receptors all come from a woman in her twenties or thirties in good health and CMV-seropositive.

The rearrangement joins TRBV7-2 to TRBJ2-5; TRBD2 aligns across 9 bases. CDR1 and CDR2 from the germline V gene are SGHTA and FQGNSA. V trimming: 3 bases; J trimming: 9 bases; junction bases outside the gene matches: 11. This CDR3 is built from 15 residues. In DNA form, the CDR3 reads TGTGCCAGCAGCTTGGGACTAGCTAAGAGGGGGGCCCAGTACTTC. Encoded protein: CASSLGLAKRGAQYF.

The chain joins TRBV19 to TRBJ1-5; TRBD1 matches 8 bases. Germline CDR1 is LNHDA and CDR2 is SQIVND (reference sequence). This CDR3 is 14 amino acids long. V was pared by 4 bases and J by 5 bases, with 4 bases of the junction left unmatched. This CDR3 reads CASSTTGGDQPQHF. The CDR3 DNA reads as TGTGCCAGTAGTACAACAGGGGGTGATCAGCCCCAGCATTTT.

The rearrangement uses TRBV5-6 and TRBJ2-5; the match to TRBD2 covers 12 bases. Germline V gene data show CDR1 as SGHDT and CDR2 as YYEEEE. This CDR3 is 15 amino acids long. Trimming at V came to 2 bases and at J to 7 bases, leaving 6 bases not matched to a gene. The CDR3 reads CASSLGLAGPRTQYF. CDR3 in DNA: TGTGCCAGCAGCTTAGGACTAGCGGGGCCGCGGACCCAGTACTTC.

The V and J genes are TRBV7-8 and TRBJ2-7, with 8 bases aligning to TRBD2. Germline V gene lookup returns CDR1 SGHVS and CDR2 FQNEAQ. V shed 6 bases, J shed 3 bases, and the junction held 19 bases outside the gene matches. The CDR3 consists of 18 residues. CDR3 protein: CASRPRTGTRTSGYEQYF. The CDR3 region has the DNA TGTGCCAGCAGACCTAGAACCGGGACTAGAACTTCAGGCTACGAGCAGTACTTC.

The chain has TRBV6-5 and TRBJ1-1; no clear D gene. The germline CDR1 and CDR2 sequences are MNHEY and SVGAGI. The length of the CDR3 is 15 residues. Trimming took off 4 bases at V and 5 bases at J, with 17 bases between the two ends. This CDR3 is CASSSQTGGGTEAFF. The CDR3 DNA is TGTGCCAGCAGTTCCCAAACCGGTGGCGGGACTGAAGCTTTCTTT.

CDR3 region: CSVDLTGRGETQYF. DNA for the CDR3: TGCAGCGTCGATTTGACAGGGCGTGGCGAGACCCAGTACTTC. This sequence joins TRBV29-1 and TRBJ2-5, with 7 bases lining up with TRBD1. J was trimmed by 5 bases and V by 6 bases; bases with no gene match: 12. Germline loops: CDR1 SQVTM, CDR2 ANQGSEA. CDR3 length: 14 residues.

J is TRBJ2-3 and V is TRBV11-3; 10 nucleotides align to TRBD2. Germline V gives CDR1 SGHNT, CDR2 YENEEA. V dropped 4 bases and J dropped 5; count of bases not matched to a gene: 9. The CDR3 runs 16 residues. The chain's CDR3 is CASSSKLAGGRDTQYF. CDR3 bases: TGTGCCAGCAGCTCCAAATTAGCGGGGGGTAGAGATACGCAGTATTTT.

The V call is TRBV4-1, the J call TRBJ1-5, with a possible D match to TRBD1 (5 bases). This CDR3 is built from 13 residues. In germline, CDR1 is MGHRA, CDR2 YSYEKL. V lost 3 bases, J lost 7 bases, and 10 bases lay in between. CDR3 region: CASSHRVLQPQHF. The CDR3 nucleotides read TGCGCCAGCAGCCACAGGGTGCTCCAGCCCCAGCATTTT.

The chain joins TRBV5-1 to TRBJ1-3; the D gene is possibly TRBD1 (5 bases). V lost 4 bases to trimming and J lost 0 bases, with 14 bases between them. CDR3 size: 16 residues. CDR1 and CDR2 from the germline V gene are SGHRS and YFSETQ. The CDR3 DNA follows: TGCGCCAGCAGCCCGGGGGGGACCTCCTCTGGAAACACCATATATTTT. It encodes CASSPGGTSSGNTIYF.

The V gene is TRBV25-1, the J gene TRBJ2-7; D is perhaps TRBD2 (7 bases). Trimming took off 2 bases at V and 3 bases at J, with 11 bases between the two ends. Germline CDR1 MGHDK, CDR2 SYGVNS. The CDR3 consists of 14 residues. The CDR3 here is CASSERGGGYEQYF. DNA of the CDR3: TGTGCCAGCAGTGAACGGGGAGGGGGCTACGAGCAGTACTTC.

The gene calls are TRBV10-3 and TRBJ1-5; a possible D gene is TRBD1 (5 bases). Germline CDR1 reads ENHRY; CDR2 reads SYGVKD. V was pared by 4 bases and J by 12 bases, with 19 bases between. The CDR3 extends over 14 amino acids. CDR3 sequence reads: CAISGERGPPSQHF. The DNA of the CDR3 is TGTGCCATCAGTGGTGAAAGGGGTCCCCCAAGCCAGCATTTT.

A word on this clone: The junction does not match germline at one end; this may be a read error. V and J are TRBV13 and TRBJ1-1; D remains unclear. The CDR3 runs to 13 residues. The V gene's germline CDR1 is PRHDT and CDR2 FYEKMQ (reference sequence). As DNA, the CDR3 is TGTGCCAGCAGCTTTGGAGGGAACCCTGAAGCTTTCTTT. It translates to CASSFGGNPEAFF.

The chain is built from TRBV19 and TRBJ2-7; D might be TRBD2 (6 bases). Germline V gene data show CDR1 as LNHDA and CDR2 as SQIVND (reference sequence). V was clipped by 6 bases and J by 10 bases, with 19 bases between them. CDR3 length: 13 amino acids. CDR3 sequence: CASRWVSLGGQYF. Written as DNA, the CDR3 is TGTGCCAGTAGATGGGTGTCTCTCGGGGGACAGTACTTC.

The chain combines TRBV28 with TRBJ1-5; no reliable D call. CDR1 and CDR2 (germline): MDHEN, SYDVKM. The V and J ends lost 3 bases and 0 bases respectively, with 9 bases between them. The CDR3 consists of 15 residues. CDR3 residues: CASSFEVISNQPQHF. The CDR3 region has the DNA TGTGCCAGCAGTTTTGAGGTAATTAGCAATCAGCCCCAGCATTTT.

The chain has TRBV7-9 and TRBJ1-6, with 7 bases identical to TRBD1. Losses at the gene ends were 2 bases for V and 6 bases for J; bases not matched to a gene: 7. This CDR3 comprises 16 residues. In germline, CDR1 is SEHNR, CDR2 FQNEAQ (reference sequence). For the CDR3, the DNA is TGTGCCAGCAGCTTACTGGGGCAGGGGGTTAATTCACCCCTCCACTTT. Translating it yields CASSLLGQGVNSPLHF.

The V gene is TRBV15, the J gene TRBJ2-7; 10 nucleotides match TRBD2. This CDR3 comprises 16 residues. Trimming removed 0 bases from V and 3 bases from J; junction bases left unmatched: 5. The germline V gene has CDR1 LNHNV and CDR2 YYDKDF (reference sequence). The CDR3 is CATSRDGAGGSYEQYF. The CDR3 DNA is TGTGCCACCAGCAGAGATGGAGCGGGGGGGAGCTACGAGCAGTACTTC. The variable domain in full, completed from reference TRBV15 and TRBJ2-7, reads DAMVIQNPRYQVTQFGKPVTLSCSQTLNHNVMYWYQQKSSQAPKLLFHYYDKDFNNEADTPDNFQSRRPNTSFCFLDIRSPGLGDTAMYLCATSRDGAGGSYEQYFGPGTRLTVT.

The J gene is TRBJ1-1, the V gene TRBV10-3; 9 nucleotides match TRBD1. Germline V gives CDR1 ENHRY, CDR2 SYGVKD. The CDR3 loop spans 16 amino acids. V dropped 10 bases and J dropped 4; count of bases not matched to a gene: 16. The CDR3 region is CATSRDRVSESTEAFF. In DNA, the CDR3 is TGTGCCACTTCTCGGGACAGGGTAAGCGAGAGCACTGAAGCTTTCTTT.

V gene TRBV29-1 combines with J gene TRBJ1-2; D perhaps matches TRBD1 (5 bases). The CDR3 is 14 residues long. Per germline, CDR1 SQVTM and CDR2 ANQGSEA. V was clipped by 4 bases and J by 5 bases, with 17 bases between them. The CDR3 here is CSVGEGRVEYGYTF. The DNA of the CDR3 is TGCAGCGTTGGGGAGGGCAGGGTGGAATATGGCTACACCTTC.

V gene TRBV30 combines with J gene TRBJ2-7; 9 bases agree with TRBD2. V was pared by 0 bases and J by 0 bases, with 9 bases of the junction left unmatched. The CDR3 consists of 17 residues. Germline V gene data show CDR1 as GTSNPN and CDR2 as SVGIG (reference sequence). CDR3 in DNA: TGTGCCTGGAGTGTACGACTAGCGGACCCGAGCTCCTACGAGCAGTACTTC. Protein: CAWSVRLADPSSYEQYF. Full variable domain (missing parts from reference TRBV30 and TRBJ2-7): SQTIHQWPATLVQPVGSPLSLECTVEGTSNPNLYWYRQAAGRGLQLLFYSVGIGQISSEVPQNLSASRPQDRQFILSSKKLLLSDSGFYLCAWSVRLADPSSYEQYFGPGTRLTVT.

The chain recombines TRBV7-9 with TRBJ2-3; 7 bases fit TRBD2. CDR1 SEHNR and CDR2 FQNEAQ come from the germline V gene (reference sequence). The CDR3 is made up of 12 amino acids. After removal of 3 bases from V and 9 bases from J, the junction contained 3 bases not matched to a gene. For the CDR3, the DNA is TGTGCCAGCAGCTTGCCGGGAGGCACGCAGTATTTT. This codes for CASSLPGGTQYF. Complete variable domain (other parts from reference TRBV7-9 and TRBJ2-3): DTGVSQNPRHKITKRGQNVTFRCDPISEHNRLYWYRQTLGQGPEFLTYFQNEAQLEKSRLLSDRFSAERPKGSFSTLEIQRTEQGDSAMYLCASSLPGGTQYFGPGTRLTVL.